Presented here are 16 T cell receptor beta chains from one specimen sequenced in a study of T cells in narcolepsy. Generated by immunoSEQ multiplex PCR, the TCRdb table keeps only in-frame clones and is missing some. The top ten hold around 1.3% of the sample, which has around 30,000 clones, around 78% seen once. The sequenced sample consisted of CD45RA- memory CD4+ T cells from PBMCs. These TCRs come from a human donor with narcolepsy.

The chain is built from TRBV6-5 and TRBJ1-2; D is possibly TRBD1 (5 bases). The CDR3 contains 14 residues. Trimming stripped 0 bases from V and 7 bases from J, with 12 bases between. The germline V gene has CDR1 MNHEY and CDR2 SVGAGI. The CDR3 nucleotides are TGTGCCAGCAGTTACTCGAGTCAGGGCCGTGGCTACACCTTC. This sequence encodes CASSYSSQGRGYTF.

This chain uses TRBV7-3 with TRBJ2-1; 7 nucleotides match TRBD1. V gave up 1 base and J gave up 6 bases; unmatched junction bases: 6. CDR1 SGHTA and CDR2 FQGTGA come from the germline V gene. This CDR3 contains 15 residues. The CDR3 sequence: CASSLSPGQFNEQFF. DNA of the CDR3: TGTGCCAGCAGCTTAAGCCCGGGACAGTTCAATGAGCAGTTCTTC.

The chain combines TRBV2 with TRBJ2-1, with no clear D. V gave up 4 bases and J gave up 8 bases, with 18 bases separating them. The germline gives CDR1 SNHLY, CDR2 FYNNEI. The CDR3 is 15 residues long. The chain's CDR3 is CASSAPEAVIYEQFF. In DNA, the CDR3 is TGTGCCAGCAGTGCACCTGAGGCTGTGATCTATGAGCAGTTCTTC.

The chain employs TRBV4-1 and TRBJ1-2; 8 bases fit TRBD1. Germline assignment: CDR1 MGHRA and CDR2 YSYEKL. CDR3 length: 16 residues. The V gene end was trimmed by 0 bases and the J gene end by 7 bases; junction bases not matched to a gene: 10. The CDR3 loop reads CASSQDNGRGLAGYTF. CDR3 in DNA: TGCGCCAGCAGCCAAGATAACGGCAGGGGGCTAGCTGGCTACACCTTC.

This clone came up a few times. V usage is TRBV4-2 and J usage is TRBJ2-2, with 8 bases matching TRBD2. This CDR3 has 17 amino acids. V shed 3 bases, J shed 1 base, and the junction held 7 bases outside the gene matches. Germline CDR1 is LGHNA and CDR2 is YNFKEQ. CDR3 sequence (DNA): TGTGCCAGCAGCCACGGAATGAGCGGGGGGAACACCGGGGAGCTGTTTTTT. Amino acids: CASSHGMSGGNTGELFF.

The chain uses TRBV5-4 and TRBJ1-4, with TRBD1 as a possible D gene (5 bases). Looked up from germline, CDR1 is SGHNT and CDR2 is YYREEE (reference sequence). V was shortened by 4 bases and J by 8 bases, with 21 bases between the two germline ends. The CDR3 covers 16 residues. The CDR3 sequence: CASSPGSGTGTEKLFF. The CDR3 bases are TGTGCCAGCAGCCCGGGATCCGGGACTGGTACCGAAAAACTGTTTTTT.

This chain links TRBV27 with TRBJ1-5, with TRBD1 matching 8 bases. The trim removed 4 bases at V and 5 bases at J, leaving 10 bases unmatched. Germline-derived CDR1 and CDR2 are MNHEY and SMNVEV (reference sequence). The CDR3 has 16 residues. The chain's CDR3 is CASSSSSGQGYQPQHF. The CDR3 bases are TGTGCCAGCAGTTCTAGTTCAGGACAGGGATATCAGCCCCAGCATTTT.

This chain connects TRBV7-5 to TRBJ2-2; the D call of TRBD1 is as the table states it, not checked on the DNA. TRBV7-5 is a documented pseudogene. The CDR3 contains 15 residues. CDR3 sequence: CARSPGTGRPGELFF. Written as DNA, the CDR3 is TGTGCCAGAAGCCCCGGGACAGGGAGGCCCGGGGAGCTGTTTTTT.

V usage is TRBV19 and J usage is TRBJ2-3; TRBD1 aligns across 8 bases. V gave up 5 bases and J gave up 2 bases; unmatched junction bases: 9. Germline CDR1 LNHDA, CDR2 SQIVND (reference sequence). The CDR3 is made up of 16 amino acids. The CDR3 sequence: CASSPGTGQTTDTQYF. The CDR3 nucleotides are TGTGCCAGTAGTCCCGGGACAGGACAAACCACAGATACGCAGTATTTT.

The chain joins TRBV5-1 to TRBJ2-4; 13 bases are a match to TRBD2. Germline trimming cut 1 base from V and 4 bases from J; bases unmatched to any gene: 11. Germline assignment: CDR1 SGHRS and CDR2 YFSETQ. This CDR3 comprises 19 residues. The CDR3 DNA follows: TGCGCCAGCAGCTTGACTCTTCCCCGACTAGCGGGAGGTAAAAACATTCAGTACTTC. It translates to CASSLTLPRLAGGKNIQYF.

This chain's CDR3 is CASKGASYEQYF. The CDR3 coding sequence is TGTGCCAGCAAAGGGGCTTCCTACGAGCAGTACTTC. J is TRBJ2-7 and V is TRBV2, with a weak D call TRBD1 (5 bases). V was pared by 7 bases and J by 1 base, with 8 bases between. This CDR3 is built from 12 residues. From germline, CDR1 is SNHLY and CDR2 FYNNEI.

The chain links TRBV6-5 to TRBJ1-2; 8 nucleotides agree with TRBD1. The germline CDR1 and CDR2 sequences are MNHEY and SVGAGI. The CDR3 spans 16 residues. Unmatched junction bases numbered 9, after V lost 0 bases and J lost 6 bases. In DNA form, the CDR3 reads TGTGCCAGCAGTTACTCGAGATCAGGGGGCGCAGATGGCTACACCTTC. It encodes CASSYSRSGGADGYTF.

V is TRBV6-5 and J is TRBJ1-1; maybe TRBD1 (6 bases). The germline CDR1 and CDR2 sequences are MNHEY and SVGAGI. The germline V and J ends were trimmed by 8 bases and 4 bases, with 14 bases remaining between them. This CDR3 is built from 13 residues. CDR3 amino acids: CASFWGAGTEAFF. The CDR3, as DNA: TGTGCCAGCTTTTGGGGGGCGGGCACTGAAGCTTTCTTT.

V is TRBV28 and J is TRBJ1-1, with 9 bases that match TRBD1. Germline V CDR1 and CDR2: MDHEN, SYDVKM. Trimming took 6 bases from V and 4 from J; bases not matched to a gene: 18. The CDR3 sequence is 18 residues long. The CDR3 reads CASSRLTGGAATGTEAFF. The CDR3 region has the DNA TGTGCCAGCAGCAGACTCACAGGGGGCGCGGCCACGGGCACTGAAGCTTTCTTT. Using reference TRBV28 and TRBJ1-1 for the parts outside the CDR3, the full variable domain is DVKVTQSSRYLVKRTGEKVFLECVQDMDHENMFWYRQDPGLGLRLIYFSYDVKMKEKGDIPEGYSVSREKKERFSLILESASTNQTSMYLCASSRLTGGAATGTEAFFGQGTRLTVV.

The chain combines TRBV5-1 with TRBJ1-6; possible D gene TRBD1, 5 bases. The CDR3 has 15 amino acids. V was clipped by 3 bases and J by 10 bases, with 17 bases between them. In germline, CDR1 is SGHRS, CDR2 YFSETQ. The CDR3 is CASSSRGVTASPLHF. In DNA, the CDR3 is TGCGCCAGCAGCTCACGGGGGGTGACAGCCTCACCCCTCCACTTT.

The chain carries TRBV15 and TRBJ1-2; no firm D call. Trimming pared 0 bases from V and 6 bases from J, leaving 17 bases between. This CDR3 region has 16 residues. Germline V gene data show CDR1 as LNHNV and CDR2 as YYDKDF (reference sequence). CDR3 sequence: CATSRDLTRQTHGYTF. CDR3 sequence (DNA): TGTGCCACCAGCAGAGATCTAACACGACAAACACATGGCTACACCTTC.